There are many counts of the clone carrying this TCR beta chain. Its antigen is currently unknown. The source of the sample is a study of T cells after posttransplantation cyclophosphamide. The study, taken as a whole, reports: Blood and skin or GI T cell repertoires showed limited TRB overlap.

Per germline, CDR1 SEHNR and CDR2 FQNEAQ (reference sequence). This CDR3 comprises 14 residues. V lost 1 base and J 1 base, leaving 8 bases between the germline ends. Generated by immunoSEQ multiplex PCR, the TCRdb table keeps only in-frame clones and is missing some. This record lists 30,000 to 35,000 clones, none seen once only, and the top ten clones contain less than 7.5%. What was sequenced was PBMCs. This TCR derives from a woman aged 50 to 60 in good health and a related stem cell transplant donor. The rearrangement joins TRBV7-9 to TRBJ2-7; D might be TRBD1 (6 bases). The CDR3 spells CASSLGGGSYEQYF. The DNA of the CDR3 is TGTGCCAGCAGCTTAGGAGGGGGTTCCTACGAGCAGTACTTC.